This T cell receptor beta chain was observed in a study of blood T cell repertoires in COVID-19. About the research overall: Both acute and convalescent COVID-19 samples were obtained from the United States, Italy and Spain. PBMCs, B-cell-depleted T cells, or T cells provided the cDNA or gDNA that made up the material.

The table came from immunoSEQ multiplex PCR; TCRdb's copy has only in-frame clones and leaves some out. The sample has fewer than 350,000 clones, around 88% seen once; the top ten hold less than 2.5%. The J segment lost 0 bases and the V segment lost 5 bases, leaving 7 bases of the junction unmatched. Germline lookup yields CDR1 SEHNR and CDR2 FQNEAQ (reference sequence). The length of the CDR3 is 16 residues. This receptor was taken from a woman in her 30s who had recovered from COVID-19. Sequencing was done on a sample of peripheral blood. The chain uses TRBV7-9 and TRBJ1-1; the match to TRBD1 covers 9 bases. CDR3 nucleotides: TGTGCCAGCAGCCACAGGGGGACAGGGATGAACACTGAAGCTTTCTTT. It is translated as CASSHRGTGMNTEAFF.